This is a list of T cell receptor beta chains from one sample in a study of blood T cell repertoires in COVID-19. Profiling relied on immunoSEQ multiplex PCR, and the TCRdb table lists in-frame clones only, not all of them. The repertoire holds about 380,000 clones, with 85% to 90% as singletons. Material for sequencing was PBMCs or T cells enriched from blood (not recorded which). All receptors derive from a woman younger than 35 who had recovered from COVID-19. Each CDR3 is given with its conserved first and last residue. D genes are given only for firm matches. The size field is filled for only some rows; it gives once, few, many or a size class.

>TRBJ2-1|16|NA|TRBV21-1|NA
TGTGCCAGGGGACTAGCGGGGGGGTATTCTAACAATGAGCAGTTCTTC
CARGLAGGYSNNEQFF
>TRBJ1-1|15|NA|TRBV5-1|NA
TGCGCCAGCAGCTTGGGGCAGGGCAGGCACACTGAAGCTTTCTTT
CASSLGQGRHTEAFF
>TRBJ1-2|13|once|TRBV28|NA
TGTGCCAGCAGTGTCTTAGGAGGTTATGGCTACACCTTC
CASSVLGGYGYTF
>TRBJ1-6|15|NA|TRBV19|NA
TGTGCCAGTAGTATGTCTCGGGGGGCCGGGTCACCCCTCCACTTT
CASSMSRGAGSPLHF
>TRBJ2-1|15|NA|TRBV11-2|NA
TGTGCCAGCAGCTTGTCTCGGGGGACCTACAATGAGCAGTTCTTC
CASSLSRGTYNEQFF
>TRBJ1-2|14|NA|TRBV6-5|NA
TGTGCCAGCAGTTACTTCCCCAGAAACTATGGCTACACCTTC
CASSYFPRNYGYTF
>TRBJ1-2|14|once|TRBV3-1/TRBV3-2|NA
TGTGCCAGCAGCCACGGGTTGGGAGGCTATGGCTACACCTTC
CASSHGLGGYGYTF
>TRBJ2-1|19|NA|TRBV6-1|NA
TGTGCCAGCAGTGAAGCGCGTCAGCTGTATCCAGGGTCCTACAATGAGCAGTTCTTC
CASSEARQLYPGSYNEQFF
>TRBJ2-7|15|NA|TRBV30|TRBD1
TGTGCCACAGAGGCTGAACAGGGGGCGAAATACGAGCAGTACTTC
CATEAEQGAKYEQYF
>TRBJ1-3|15|NA|TRBV29-1|TRBD1
TGCAGCGTCCTAGGGACAGGGGGCAACGGAAACACCATATATTTT
CSVLGTGGNGNTIYF
>TRBJ2-5|16|NA|TRBV10-1|TRBD2
TGCGCCAGCAGTGATTCCCGGATAGCGGGGGGGGAGACCCAGTACTTC
CASSDSRIAGGETQYF
>TRBJ1-1|15|NA|TRBV7-9|TRBD1
TGTGCCAGCAGCTCACAGGGGCGGATAGGGACTGAAGCTTTCTTT
CASSSQGRIGTEAFF
>TRBJ1-1|13|NA|TRBV28|NA
TGTGCCCTCACAGGCACGGTGAACACTGAAGCTTTCTTT
CALTGTVNTEAFF
>TRBJ1-1|14|NA|TRBV7-2|NA
TGTGCCAGCCAACCCTTCGCGGGGGGCCCTGAAGCTTTCTTT
CASQPFAGGPEAFF
>TRBJ2-7|16|NA|TRBV5-1|TRBD1
TGCGCCAGCAGCTTCCCGGGACAGGGAGTTGCCGACGAGCAGTACTTC
CASSFPGQGVADEQYF
>TRBJ1-6|16|NA|TRBV5-4|NA
TGTGCCAGCAGCCCCGGGGGGGGGACCTATAATTCACCCCTCCACTTT
CASSPGGGTYNSPLHF
>TRBJ1-1|16|NA|TRBV2|TRBD1
TGTGCCAGCAGCGAGAGGACAGGGGCCCCGAACACTGAAGCTTTCTTT
CASSERTGAPNTEAFF
>TRBJ2-5|16|once|TRBV5-4|NA
TGTGCCAGCAGCTCGTCTCCAGGATCCCTCCAAGAGACCCAGTACTTC
CASSSSPGSLQETQYF
>TRBJ2-3|18|NA|TRBV7-2|TRBD2
TGTGCCAGCAGCCCGGGGACTAGCGGGGGGGCCGCAATCTATACGCAGTATTTT
CASSPGTSGGAAIYTQYF
>TRBJ2-7|14|few|TRBV7-9|TRBD1
TGTGCCAGCAGCTCGCGACAGGGTACCTACGAGCAGTACTTC
CASSSRQGTYEQYF
>TRBJ1-1|14|NA|TRBV6-6|TRBD1
TGTGCCAGCAGTTACGACAGGGGGTATACTGGAGCTTTCTTT
CASSYDRGYTGAFF
>TRBJ1-5|14|NA|TRBV30|NA
TGTGCCTGGAGTGGTGGACACCCCAATCAGCCCCAGCATTTT
CAWSGGHPNQPQHF
>TRBJ1-6|16|NA|TRBV4-1|NA
TGCGCCAGCAGTAAAACTCTGAGCTCCTATAATTCACCCCTCCACTTT
CASSKTLSSYNSPLHF
>TRBJ1-3|16|NA|TRBV21-1|NA
TGTGCCAGCAGCGCGCGAGGACAGACCTCTGGAAACACCATATATTTT
CASSARGQTSGNTIYF
>TRBJ2-1|19|once|TRBV19|TRBD2
TGTGCCAGTAGTATCTTTGTTAGCGGGGGGGCCTTTCTCGACAATGAGCAGTTCTTC
CASSIFVSGGAFLDNEQFF
>TRBJ2-5|14|NA|TRBV7-2|TRBD2
TGTGCCAGCAGCTCGGGGGGGGGCCAAGAGACCCAGTACTTC
CASSSGGGQETQYF
>TRBJ2-7|12|NA|TRBV5-6|NA
TGTGCCAGCAGCCAAACAGGGAACGAGCAGTACTTC
CASSQTGNEQYF
>TRBJ2-1|15|NA|TRBV7-9|TRBD2
TGTGCCAGCAGTTACGGACTAGCGGAGAACAATGAGCAGTTCTTC
CASSYGLAENNEQFF
>TRBJ1-1|12|once|TRBV5-1|TRBD1
TGCGCCAGCGGGACAAGGGGGCAAGAAGCTTTCTTT
CASGTRGQEAFF
>TRBJ1-2|13|NA|TRBV30|TRBD1
TGTGCCTGGCGAACAGGGGCGGCCTATGGCTACACCTTC
CAWRTGAAYGYTF
>TRBJ2-1|18|many|TRBV5-6|TRBD2
TGTGCCAGCAGCCGCCTACTAGCGGGGGGACGCCCAGTCGGTGAGCAGTTCTTC
CASSRLLAGGRPVGEQFF
>TRBJ1-2|13|NA|TRBV28|NA
TGTGCCAGCAGTTGGGGCCCAGTCCCTGGCTACACCTTC
CASSWGPVPGYTF
>TRBJ2-5|12|NA|TRBV6-5|NA
TGTGCCAGCAGCCGCTCGGGGGAGACCCAGTACTTC
CASSRSGETQYF
>TRBJ1-5|18|NA|TRBV11-2|TRBD1
TGTGCCAGCAGCTCACTGCCACCGGGACAGTACCGCTATCAGCCCCAGCATTTT
CASSSLPPGQYRYQPQHF
>TRBJ2-1|16|NA|TRBV19|NA
TGTGCCAGTAGTATAGCGGCGGCCTCATCCTACAATGAGCAGTTCTTC
CASSIAAASSYNEQFF
>TRBJ1-2|14|few|TRBV5-1|NA
TGCGCCAGCAGCGATCCGGGGGTCTACTATGGCTACACCTTC
CASSDPGVYYGYTF
>TRBJ2-7|14|NA|TRBV7-9|TRBD1
TGTGCCAGCAGCCGGGACAGGGCTATAGTGGGGCAGTACTTC
CASSRDRAIVGQYF
>TRBJ2-2|15|NA|TRBV7-2|NA
TGTGCCAGCAGCCTCAGTCATCTGAACACCGGGGAGCTGTTTTTT
CASSLSHLNTGELFF
>TRBJ2-1|14|NA|TRBV30|NA
TGTGCCTGGGCCGTAGATAGCTCCTACAATGAGCAGTTCTTC
CAWAVDSSYNEQFF
>TRBJ1-6|15|NA|TRBV25-1|NA
TGTGCCAGCAGTGAAACAAGCTCCTATAATTCACCCCTCCACTTT
CASSETSSYNSPLHF
>TRBJ1-1|13|NA|TRBV10-2|TRBD1
TGCGCCAGCAGGGGACAGGGGAACACTGAAGCTTTCTTT
CASRGQGNTEAFF
>TRBJ1-1|15|NA|TRBV4-1|NA
TGCGCCAGCAGCCCTAGTCGGGTCTTGAACACTGAAGCTTTCTTT
CASSPSRVLNTEAFF
>TRBJ1-2|15|NA|TRBV28|NA
TGTGCCAGCAGTTTTCCCCGGGACTTTAACTATGGCTACACCTTC
CASSFPRDFNYGYTF
>TRBJ1-2|12|NA|TRBV5-8|NA
TGTGCCAGCAGCTTGTCCCTCTATGGCTACACCTTC
CASSLSLYGYTF
>TRBJ2-3|14|NA|TRBV6-2/TRBV6-3|NA
TGTGCCAGCAGTTACTCGGAGGAGACGGATACGCAGTATTTT
CASSYSEETDTQYF
>TRBJ1-1|14|once|TRBV30|NA
TGTGCCTGGAGTCTAGGGGGGGCAGGGACTGAAGCTTTCTTT
CAWSLGGAGTEAFF